The rows below give T cell receptor beta chains drawn from one sample of a study of shared clonotypes between healthy human individuals. Assay used: immunoSEQ multiplex PCR; TCRdb lists only in-frame clones, some missing. The sample contains 2 million to 2.5 million clones, under 97% of which appear only once. Sequenced: naive CD4+ T cells sorted from blood. The receptors come from a man aged 18 to 30 in good health. Both conserved end residues are part of each CDR3. Each record gives: D gene, clone size, J gene, V gene, CDR3 protein, CDR3 DNA. D genes are given only for firm matches. Clone sizes are given selectively: once, few, many, or a class where the clone is expanded.

D: TRBD2; size: -; J: TRBJ2-7; V: TRBV4-2; CDR3: CASSQDASGGSYEQYF; DNA: TGTGCCAGCAGCCAAGATGCTAGCGGGGGCTCCTACGAGCAGTACTTC
D: TRBD1; size: -; J: TRBJ1-4; V: TRBV5-1; CDR3: CASSVDRGREKLFF; DNA: TGCGCCAGCAGCGTGGACAGGGGGAGAGAAAAACTGTTTTTT
D: TRBD2; size: -; J: TRBJ2-1; V: TRBV11-2; CDR3: CASSLVLAGGQEQFF; DNA: TGTGCCAGCAGCTTAGTTCTAGCGGGGGGGCAAGAGCAGTTCTTC
D: -; size: -; J: TRBJ1-2; V: TRBV19; CDR3: CASSTLTDRPYGYTF; DNA: TGTGCCAGTAGTACACTGACCGACAGACCCTATGGCTACACCTTC
D: TRBD2; size: -; J: TRBJ2-5; V: TRBV6-5; CDR3: CASSSQGLAGEAQYF; DNA: TGTGCCAGCAGTTCTCAGGGACTAGCGGGAGAGGCTCAGTACTTC
D: TRBD2; size: -; J: TRBJ2-7; V: TRBV6-1; CDR3: CASRSGGIYEQYF; DNA: TGTGCCAGCAGAAGCGGGGGGATCTACGAGCAGTACTTC
D: -; size: -; J: TRBJ1-5; V: TRBV5-1; CDR3: CASIGAGRSNQPQHF; DNA: TGCGCCAGCATAGGGGCAGGTCGGAGCAATCAGCCCCAGCATTTT
D: TRBD1; size: few; J: TRBJ1-5; V: TRBV10-1; CDR3: CASSGSTGVDQPQHF; DNA: TGCGCCAGCAGTGGGTCGACAGGGGTTGATCAGCCCCAGCATTTT
D: -; size: once; J: TRBJ1-2; V: TRBV25-1; CDR3: CASRDSDNYGYTF; DNA: TGTGCCAGCAGGGACAGTGACAACTATGGCTACACCTTC
D: TRBD1; size: -; J: TRBJ2-7; V: TRBV18; CDR3: CASSPGTGGVYEQYF; DNA: TGTGCCAGCTCACCAGGGACAGGGGGGGTCTACGAGCAGTACTTC
D: TRBD1; size: once; J: TRBJ1-1; V: TRBV6-6; CDR3: CASSMTGATNTEAFF; DNA: TGTGCCAGCAGTATGACAGGGGCGACGAACACTGAAGCTTTCTTT